This TCR beta chain was sequenced in a study of T cells after yellow fever vaccination. Study-level information: The fractions with low cell numbers were processed using SMART-Seq v4 Ultra Low Input. Overall study results and limits: Clonotype sharing between CD4 and CD8 compartments was small. Boosting was followed by the reappearance of most primary-vaccination clones (around 96% CD4, about 88% CD8).

About this clonotype itself: Antigen: not known.

The CDR3 covers 17 residues. Trimming left V 3 bases short and J 3 bases short, with 18 bases between. They built TCR cDNA with 5'RACE template switching, a step that put in a universal primer site and UMIs. TCRdb analysed the 5' RACE reads with MiXCR anew, one entry per CDR3 protein. The sample contains 500,000 to 550,000 distinct CDR3 sequences, 20% to 25% of which appear only once. The V call is TRBV12-3 or TRBV12-4, the J call TRBJ1-5; D unresolved. The receptor's source is a man between 18 and 29 years old who received the YFV17D yellow fever vaccine. The sample was PBMCs, taken less than 25 days after the first yellow fever vaccination. The CDR3 sequence: CASSFDPRPPDNQPQHF. Written as DNA, the CDR3 is TGTGCCAGCAGTTTTGACCCAAGGCCCCCGGACAATCAGCCCCAGCATTTT.